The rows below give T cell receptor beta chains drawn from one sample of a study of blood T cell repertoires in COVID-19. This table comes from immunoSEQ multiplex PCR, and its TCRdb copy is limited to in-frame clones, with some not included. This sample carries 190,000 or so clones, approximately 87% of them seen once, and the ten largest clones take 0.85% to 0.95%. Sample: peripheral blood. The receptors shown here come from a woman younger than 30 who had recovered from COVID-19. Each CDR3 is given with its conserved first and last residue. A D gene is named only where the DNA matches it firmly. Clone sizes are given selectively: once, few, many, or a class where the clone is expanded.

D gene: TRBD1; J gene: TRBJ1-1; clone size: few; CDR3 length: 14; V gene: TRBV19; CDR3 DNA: TGTGCCAGTACCATCGGGGACAGGGGGCCGCGAGCTTTCTTT; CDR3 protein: CASTIGDRGPRAFF
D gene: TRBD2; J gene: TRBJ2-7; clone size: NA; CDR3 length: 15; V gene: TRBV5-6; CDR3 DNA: TGTGCCAGCAGCTCTCGGACTAGCGGGGGAAACCACAGGTACTTC; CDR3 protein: CASSSRTSGGNHRYF
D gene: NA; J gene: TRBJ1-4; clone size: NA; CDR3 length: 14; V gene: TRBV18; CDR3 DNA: TGTGCCAGCTCCCCACAGGGAAGCGGAGAAAAACTGTTTTTT; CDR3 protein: CASSPQGSGEKLFF
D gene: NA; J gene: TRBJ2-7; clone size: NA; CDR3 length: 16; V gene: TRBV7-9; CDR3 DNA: NA; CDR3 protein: CASSFGPGQGSYEQYF
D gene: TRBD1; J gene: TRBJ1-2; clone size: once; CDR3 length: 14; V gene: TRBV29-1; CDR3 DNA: TGCAGCGTTGATAGGGGACAGGGGGCGGGTGGCTACACCTTC; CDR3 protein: CSVDRGQGAGGYTF
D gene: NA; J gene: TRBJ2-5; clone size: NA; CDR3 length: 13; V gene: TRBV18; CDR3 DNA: TGTGCCAGCTCACCACCGACTCAAGAGACCCAGTACTTC; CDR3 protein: CASSPPTQETQYF
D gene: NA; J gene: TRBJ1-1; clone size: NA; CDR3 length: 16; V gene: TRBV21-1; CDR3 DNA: TGTGCCAGCAGTCCCCGGAAGAAGGGGAAGAACACTGAAGCTTTCTTT; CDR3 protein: CASSPRKKGKNTEAFF
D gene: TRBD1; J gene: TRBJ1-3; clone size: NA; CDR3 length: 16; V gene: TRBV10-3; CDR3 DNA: TGTGCCATCAGTGGACTGACAGGGGGCGACGGAAACACCATATATTTT; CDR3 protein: CAISGLTGGDGNTIYF
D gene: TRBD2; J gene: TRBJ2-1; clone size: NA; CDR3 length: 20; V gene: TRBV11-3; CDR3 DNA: TGTGCCAGCAGCTTAGATGCCCTCAGGTTAGCGGGAGCCAACTTCAATGAGCAGTTCTTC; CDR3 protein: CASSLDALRLAGANFNEQFF
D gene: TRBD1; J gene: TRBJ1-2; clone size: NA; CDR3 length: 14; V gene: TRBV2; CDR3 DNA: TGTGCCAGCGTCGAGGGGGCGTCCTCCTATGGCTACACCTTC; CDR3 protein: CASVEGASSYGYTF
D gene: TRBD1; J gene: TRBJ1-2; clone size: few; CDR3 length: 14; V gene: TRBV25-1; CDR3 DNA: TGTGCCAGCAGACTGACAGGGAGTAGCTATGGCTACACCTTC; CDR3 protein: CASRLTGSSYGYTF
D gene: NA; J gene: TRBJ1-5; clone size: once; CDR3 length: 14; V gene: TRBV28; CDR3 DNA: TGTGCCAGCAGTTTGGGGGGGAGGAATCAGCCCCAGCATTTT; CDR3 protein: CASSLGGRNQPQHF
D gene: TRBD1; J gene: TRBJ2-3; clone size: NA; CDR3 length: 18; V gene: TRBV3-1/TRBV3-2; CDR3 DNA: TGTGCCAGCAGCCAAGCCGGCGCAGGGGGCCTTCGGACAGATACGCAGTATTTT; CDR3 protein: CASSQAGAGGLRTDTQYF
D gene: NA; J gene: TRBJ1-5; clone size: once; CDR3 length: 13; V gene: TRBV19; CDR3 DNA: TGTGCCAGTACTGAGTATAGCAATCAGCCCCAGCATTTT; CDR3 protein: CASTEYSNQPQHF
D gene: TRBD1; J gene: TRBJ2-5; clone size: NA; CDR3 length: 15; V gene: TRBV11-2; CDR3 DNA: TGTGCCAGCAGCTTGGGGGTAGGGGGCCGTGAGACCCAGTACTTC; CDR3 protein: CASSLGVGGRETQYF
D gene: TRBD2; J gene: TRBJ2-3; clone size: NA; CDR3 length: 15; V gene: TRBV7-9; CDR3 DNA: TGTGCCAGCAGCTTGGGGCTAGCGGGCACAGATACGCAGTATTTT; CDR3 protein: CASSLGLAGTDTQYF
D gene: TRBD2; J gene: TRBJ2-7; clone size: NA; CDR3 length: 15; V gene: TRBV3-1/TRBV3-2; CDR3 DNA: TGTGCCAGCAGCCTACTAGCGGGGGCCACCTACGAGCAGTACTTC; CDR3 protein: CASSLLAGATYEQYF
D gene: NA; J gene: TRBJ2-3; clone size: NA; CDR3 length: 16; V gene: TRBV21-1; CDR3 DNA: TGTGCCAGCAGCAAAGGTCGGGGGTTTTGGGCAGATACGCAGTATTTT; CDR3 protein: CASSKGRGFWADTQYF
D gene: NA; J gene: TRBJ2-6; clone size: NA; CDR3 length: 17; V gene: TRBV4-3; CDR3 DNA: TGCGCCAGCAGCCATACAGCCTCAAACTCTGGGGCCAACGTCCTGACTTTC; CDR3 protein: CASSHTASNSGANVLTF
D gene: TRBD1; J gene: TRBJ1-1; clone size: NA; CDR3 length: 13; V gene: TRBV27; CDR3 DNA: TGTGCCAGCAGGGGACAGGGGAAGACTGAAGCTTTCTTT; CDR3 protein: CASRGQGKTEAFF
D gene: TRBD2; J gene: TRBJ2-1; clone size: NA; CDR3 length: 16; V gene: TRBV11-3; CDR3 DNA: TGTGCCAGCAGCTTAGGTCTAGCGGGGCCCTACAATGAGCAGTTCTTC; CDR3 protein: CASSLGLAGPYNEQFF
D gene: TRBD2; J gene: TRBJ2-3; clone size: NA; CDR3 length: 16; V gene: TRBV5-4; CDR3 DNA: TGTGCCAGCACCTCGGGAGTCGGGGGGGCCCCAGATACGCAGTATTTT; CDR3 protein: CASTSGVGGAPDTQYF
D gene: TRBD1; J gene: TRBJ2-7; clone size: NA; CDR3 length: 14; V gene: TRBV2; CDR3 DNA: TGTGCCAGCACAGAGACAGGGTTCAGCTACGAGCAGTACTTC; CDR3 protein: CASTETGFSYEQYF
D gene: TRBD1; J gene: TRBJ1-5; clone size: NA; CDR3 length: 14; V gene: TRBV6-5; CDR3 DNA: TGTGCCAGCAGTCTGACAGGGAGAAATCAGCCCCAGCATTTT; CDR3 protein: CASSLTGRNQPQHF
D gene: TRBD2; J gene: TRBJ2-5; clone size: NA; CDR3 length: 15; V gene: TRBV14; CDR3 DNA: TGTGCCAGCAGCCAATCGACTAGCGGGGCTGAGACCCAGTACTTC; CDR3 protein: CASSQSTSGAETQYF
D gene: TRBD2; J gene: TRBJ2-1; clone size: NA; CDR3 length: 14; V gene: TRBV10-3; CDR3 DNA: TGTGCCGTTATGAGCGGGAGCTCCTACAATGAGCAGTTCTTC; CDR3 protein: CAVMSGSSYNEQFF
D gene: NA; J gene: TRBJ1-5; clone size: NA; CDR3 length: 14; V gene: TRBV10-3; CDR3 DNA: TGTGCCATCAGTGAGTCTAGGGGTTATCAGCCCCAGCATTTT; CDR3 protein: CAISESRGYQPQHF
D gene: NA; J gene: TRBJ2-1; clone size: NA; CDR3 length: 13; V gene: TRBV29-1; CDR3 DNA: TGCAGCGCCCTATACCACGACTCGTATGAGCAGTTCTTC; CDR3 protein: CSALYHDSYEQFF
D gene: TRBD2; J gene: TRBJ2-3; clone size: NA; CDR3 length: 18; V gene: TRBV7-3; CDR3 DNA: TGTGCCAGCAGCTTAAGTAGCGGGAGGGCCTTCGGGGCAGATACGCAGTATTTT; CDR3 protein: CASSLSSGRAFGADTQYF
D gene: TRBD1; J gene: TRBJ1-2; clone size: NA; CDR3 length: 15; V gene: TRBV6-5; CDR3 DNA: TGTGCCAGCACCTGGACAGGGGGCAAAGACTATGGCTACACCTTC; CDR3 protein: CASTWTGGKDYGYTF
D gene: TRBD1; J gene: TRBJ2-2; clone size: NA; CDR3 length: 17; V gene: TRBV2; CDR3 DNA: TGTGCCAGCAGTGCTGGACAGGGAATTGGCGGCACCGGGGAGCTGTTTTTT; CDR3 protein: CASSAGQGIGGTGELFF
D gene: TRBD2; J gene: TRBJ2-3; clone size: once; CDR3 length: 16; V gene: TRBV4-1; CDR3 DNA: TGCGCCAGCAGCCAAGGGCCGGGGGGGATCACAGATACGCAGTATTTT; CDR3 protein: CASSQGPGGITDTQYF
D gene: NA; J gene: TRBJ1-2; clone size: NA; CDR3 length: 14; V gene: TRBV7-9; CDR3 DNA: TGTGCCAGCAGCTTAGGATCAGGGAACTATGGCTACACCTTC; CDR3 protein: CASSLGSGNYGYTF
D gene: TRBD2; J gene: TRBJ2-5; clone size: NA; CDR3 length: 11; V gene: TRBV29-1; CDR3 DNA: TGCAGCGATAGGGGAGGGGAGACCCAGTACTTC; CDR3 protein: CSDRGGETQYF
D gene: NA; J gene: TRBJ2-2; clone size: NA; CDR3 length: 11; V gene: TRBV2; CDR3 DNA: TGTGCCAGCAGCGGCACCGGGGAGCTGTTTTTT; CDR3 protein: CASSGTGELFF
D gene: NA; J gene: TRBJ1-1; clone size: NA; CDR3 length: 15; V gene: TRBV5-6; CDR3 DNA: TGTGCCAGCAGCTTGGGCAGGGCGGAAAACACTGAAGCTTTCTTT; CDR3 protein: CASSLGRAENTEAFF
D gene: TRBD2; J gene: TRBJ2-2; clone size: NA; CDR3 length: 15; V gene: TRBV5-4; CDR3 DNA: TGTGCCAGCAGGGGACTAGCGGCCAACACCGGGGAGCTGTTTTTT; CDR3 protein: CASRGLAANTGELFF
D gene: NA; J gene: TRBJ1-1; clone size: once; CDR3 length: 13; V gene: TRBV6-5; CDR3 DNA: TGTGCCAGCAGACAGGGAGTCGACACTGAAGCTTTCTTT; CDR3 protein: CASRQGVDTEAFF
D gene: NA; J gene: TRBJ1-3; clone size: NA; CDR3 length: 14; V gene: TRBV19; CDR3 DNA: TGTGCCAGTAGTATCCTCTCTTCTGGAAACACCATATATTTT; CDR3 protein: CASSILSSGNTIYF
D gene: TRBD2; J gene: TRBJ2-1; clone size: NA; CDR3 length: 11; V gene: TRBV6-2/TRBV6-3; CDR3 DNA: TGTGCCAGCAGTTACGGGACTAGCGGGGTCTTC; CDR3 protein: CASSYGTSGVF
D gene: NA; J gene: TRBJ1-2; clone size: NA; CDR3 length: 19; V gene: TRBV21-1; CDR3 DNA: TGTGCCAGCAGCAAAACGCTCCCCGGCCCGGACACTTATAACTATGGCTACACCTTC; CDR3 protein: CASSKTLPGPDTYNYGYTF
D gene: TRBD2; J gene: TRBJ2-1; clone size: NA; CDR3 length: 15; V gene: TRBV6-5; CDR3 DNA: TGTGCCAGCAGTTACGAAACGGGAGGGATCAATGAGCAGTTCTTC; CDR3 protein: CASSYETGGINEQFF
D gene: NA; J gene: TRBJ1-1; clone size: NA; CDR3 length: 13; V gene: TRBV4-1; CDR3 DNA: TGCGCCAGCAGCCAAGATCGGGGCACTGAAGCTTTCTTT; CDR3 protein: CASSQDRGTEAFF
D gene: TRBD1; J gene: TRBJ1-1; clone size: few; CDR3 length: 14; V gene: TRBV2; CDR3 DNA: TGTGCCAGCAGTGTGACAGGGGGGTACACTGAAGCTTTCTTT; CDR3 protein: CASSVTGGYTEAFF
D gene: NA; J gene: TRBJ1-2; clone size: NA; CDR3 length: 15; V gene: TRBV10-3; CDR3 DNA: TGTGCCATCAGTGTGCAGGCCCACGCTAACTATGGCTACACCTTC; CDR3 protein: CAISVQAHANYGYTF